The entry below gives a single T cell receptor (beta chain) sequence along with its context. The data belong to a study of fetal regulatory T cell absence and autoimmunity. V was clipped by 6 bases and J by 3 bases; unmatched bases: 7. The CDR3 has 15 residues. CDR1 is LNHDA, CDR2 SQIVND, per germline (reference sequence). Produced via immunoSEQ multiplex PCR; TCRdb's table is partial and in-frame only. The sample shows around 100,000 clones, about two thirds of them seen only once. The sequencing input was pancreas tissue. V and J are TRBV19 and TRBJ2-7; 11 nucleotides line up with TRBD2. The clonotype comes from a male donor with IPEX syndrome. CDR3 bases: TGTGCCAGTAGGGTGACTAGCGGGAAGTTCTACGAGCAGTACTTC. This translates into CASRVTSGKFYEQYF.